The T cell receptor beta chain described here comes from a study of technical replicates of blood from four donors. Profiling relied on immunoSEQ multiplex PCR, and the TCRdb table lists in-frame clones only, not all of them. The data show about 72,000 clones, roughly 96% seen once. CDR3 length: 13 amino acids. Germline-derived CDR1 and CDR2 are SNHLY and FYNNEI. The V gene lost 4 bases and the J gene lost 7 bases, with 12 bases spanning the gap. The J gene is TRBJ2-3, the V gene TRBV2, with D possibly matching TRBD2 (5 bases). Sequenced: T cells isolated from PBMCs. This TCR was sampled from a human donor in good health. The CDR3 nucleotides read TGTGCCAGCAGTGGGGGTACTAGAAATACGCAGTATTTT. Translation: CASSGGTRNTQYF.